This passage covers 8 T cell receptor beta chains from one sample sequenced in a study of blood T cell repertoires in COVID-19. Here immunoSEQ multiplex PCR was the method, and the copy in TCRdb shows in-frame clones only, minus some. The sample lists about 39,000 clones, 65% to 85% occurring once. Sequenced sample: peripheral blood. Receptors originate from a man aged 55 to 69 in a cohort sampled during active COVID-19.

This rearrangement joins TRBV27 to TRBJ1-5; 8 bases line up with TRBD1. Germline CDR1 is MNHEY and CDR2 is SMNVEV (reference sequence). V was pared by 7 bases and J by 2 bases, with 7 bases of the junction left unmatched. The CDR3 consists of 15 residues. The CDR3 coding sequence is TGTGCCAGCAAGTCGAAACAGGGGGGCAATCAGCCCCAGCATTTT. This gives the protein CASKSKQGGNQPQHF.

This sequence joins TRBV19 and TRBJ1-1, with TRBD1 matching over 8 bases. Trimming at V came to 3 bases and at J to 5 bases, leaving 2 bases not matched to a gene. This CDR3 spans 13 amino acids. CDR1 LNHDA and CDR2 SQIVND come from the germline V gene (reference sequence). The CDR3 DNA reads TGTGCCAGTAGTATCCGGACAGGGACTGAAGCTTTCTTT. As protein: CASSIRTGTEAFF.

The chain links TRBV6-5 to TRBJ2-1; the D gene is possibly TRBD1 (6 bases). V was cut by 5 bases and J by 9 bases, with 20 bases left in between. The CDR3 is 15 residues long. Germline V gene sequence: CDR1 MNHEY, CDR2 SVGAGI. The CDR3 DNA sequence: TGTGCCAGCAGTCCCCAGGGGCCCCCAATCGGTGAGCAGTTCTTC. Translation gives CASSPQGPPIGEQFF.

J is TRBJ1-5 and V is TRBV29-1; 8 bases line up with TRBD1. This CDR3 is built from 15 residues. Germline CDR1 SQVTM, CDR2 ANQGSEA. The ends lost 4 bases at V and 3 bases at J; junction bases unmatched: 8. The CDR3 nucleotides read TGCAGCGTTGTGGTACAGGGGGGTGACAATCAGCCCCAGCATTTT. It translates to CSVVVQGGDNQPQHF.

The V call is TRBV7-9, the J call TRBJ2-7, with 12 bases aligning to TRBD1. The germline CDR1 and CDR2 sequences are SEHNR and FQNEAQ (reference sequence). The CDR3 runs 15 residues. The ends lost 4 bases at V and 6 bases at J; junction bases unmatched: 7. The CDR3 region is CASSSSGTGGPEQYF. The CDR3 coding sequence is TGTGCCAGCAGCTCATCCGGGACAGGGGGCCCCGAGCAGTACTTC.

The chain combines TRBV21-1 with TRBJ2-5; TRBD1 reflects the table's D call only, with no check against the DNA. TRBV21-1 is a pseudogene segment. The CDR3 is 16 amino acids. The CDR3 loop is CASSKVARQGTETQYF. Here the CDR3 DNA reads TGTGCCAGCAGCAAAGTGGCCCGACAGGGGACAGAGACCCAGTACTTC.

The chain has TRBV5-4 and TRBJ2-7; D is perhaps TRBD2 (7 bases). The V and J ends lost 4 bases and 7 bases respectively, with 18 bases between them. Germline assignment: CDR1 SGHNT and CDR2 YYREEE (reference sequence). The CDR3 sequence is 14 residues long. The CDR3 loop is CASSRGGGTREQYF. The CDR3 region has the DNA TGTGCCAGCAGCCGCGGGGGCGGGACACGGGAGCAGTACTTC. The full variable domain, its missing parts supplied by reference TRBV5-4 and TRBJ2-7, is ETGVTQSPTHLIKTRGQQVTLRCSSQSGHNTVSWYQQALGQGPQFIFQYYREEENGRGNFPPRFSGLQFPNYSSELNVNALELDDSALYLCASSRGGGTREQYFGPGTRLTVT.

The chain links TRBV6-5 to TRBJ2-1; D not resolved. Trimming removed 6 bases from V and 5 bases from J, with 14 bases in between. Germline CDR1 is MNHEY and CDR2 is SVGAGI. The CDR3 has 14 residues. For the CDR3, the DNA is TGTGCCAGCAGACAAGTATCCTCAGACAATGAGCAGTTCTTC. Residues: CASRQVSSDNEQFF.